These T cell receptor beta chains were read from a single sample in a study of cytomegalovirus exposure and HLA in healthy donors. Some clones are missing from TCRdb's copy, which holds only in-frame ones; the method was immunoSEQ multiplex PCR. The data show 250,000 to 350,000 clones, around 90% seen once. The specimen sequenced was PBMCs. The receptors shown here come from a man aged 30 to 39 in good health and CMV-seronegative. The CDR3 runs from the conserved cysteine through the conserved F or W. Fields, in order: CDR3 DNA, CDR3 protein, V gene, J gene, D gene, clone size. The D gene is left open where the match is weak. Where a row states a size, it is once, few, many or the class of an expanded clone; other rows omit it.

DNA: TGTGCCACCAGCAGAGAAACTTCCGGGACAGGGGGCATCTGGGACACTGAAGCTTTCTTT
CDR3: CATSRETSGTGGIWDTEAFF
V: TRBV15
J: TRBJ1-1
D: TRBD1
size: -

DNA: TGCGCCAGCAGTGAATCCGGGACAGGGTATAATCAGCCCCAGCATTTT
CDR3: CASSESGTGYNQPQHF
V: TRBV10-2
J: TRBJ1-5
D: TRBD1
size: few

DNA: TGCGCCAGCACCCTGGGGAGCGGGGGAGGGTACGAGCAGTACTTC
CDR3: CASTLGSGGGYEQYF
V: TRBV5-1
J: TRBJ2-7
D: TRBD2
size: -

DNA: TGTGCCAGCTCACCATCGACAGGGTCCTACGAGCAGTACTTC
CDR3: CASSPSTGSYEQYF
V: TRBV18
J: TRBJ2-7
D: TRBD1
size: once

DNA: TGCGCCAGCAGACCCGGGACAGGTCCCTACGAGCAGTACTTC
CDR3: CASRPGTGPYEQYF
V: TRBV5-1
J: TRBJ2-7
D: TRBD1
size: -

DNA: TGTGCCAGCAGCTTAAGGTGGACAGACGAAGCTTTCTTT
CDR3: CASSLRWTDEAFF
V: TRBV7-8
J: TRBJ1-1
D: -
size: -

DNA: TGTGCCAGCAGTCCCCGGGAACGCACAGATACGCAGTATTTT
CDR3: CASSPRERTDTQYF
V: TRBV6-1
J: TRBJ2-3
D: -
size: -

DNA: TGCGCCAGCAGTGAGGACAGGGGGCGGACCACTGAAGCTTTCTTT
CDR3: CASSEDRGRTTEAFF
V: TRBV10-1
J: TRBJ1-1
D: TRBD1
size: -

DNA: TGTGCCAGCAGTTTAGGGCGGGGAGGCAATGAGCAGTTCTTC
CDR3: CASSLGRGGNEQFF
V: TRBV27
J: TRBJ2-1
D: -
size: -

DNA: TGTGCCAGCAGTTACCAGGGGTCGGGCGAGCAGTACTTC
CDR3: CASSYQGSGEQYF
V: TRBV6-5
J: TRBJ2-7
D: -
size: -

DNA: TGCGCCAGCAGCCAATCCCTCTCCCGTGAGGAAAAACTGTTTTTT
CDR3: CASSQSLSREEKLFF
V: TRBV4-3
J: TRBJ1-4
D: -
size: once

DNA: TGTGCCAGCAGTCATAGCGGGGAGCCGACAGATACGCAGTATTTT
CDR3: CASSHSGEPTDTQYF
V: TRBV6-8
J: TRBJ2-3
D: TRBD2
size: -

DNA: TGTGCCAGTAGAACCGACAGGCTGGATACGCAGTATTTT
CDR3: CASRTDRLDTQYF
V: TRBV19
J: TRBJ2-3
D: -
size: -

DNA: TGTGCCAGCAGTTCAGGTGGGACTAGCGGGGGGGGGCGGCAGTTCTTC
CDR3: CASSSGGTSGGGRQFF
V: TRBV25-1
J: TRBJ2-1
D: TRBD2
size: -

DNA: TGCGCCAGCAGCCTCGCGGCCGCCTACGAGCAGTACTTC
CDR3: CASSLAAAYEQYF
V: TRBV4-1
J: TRBJ2-7
D: -
size: once

DNA: TGTGCCAGCAGCTTATGGACAGGGATGTTTCAGCCCCAGCATTTT
CDR3: CASSLWTGMFQPQHF
V: TRBV7-2
J: TRBJ1-5
D: TRBD1
size: -

DNA: TGCGCCAGCAGTTGGACCGGGGGGTACAATGAGCAGTTCTTC
CDR3: CASSWTGGYNEQFF
V: TRBV5-1
J: TRBJ2-1
D: TRBD2
size: -

DNA: TGCGCCAGCAGCCGCCAGGGGGCAACTAATGAAAAACTGTTTTTT
CDR3: CASSRQGATNEKLFF
V: TRBV4-1
J: TRBJ1-4
D: TRBD1
size: -

DNA: TGTGCCAGTAGTATAAGGGCGGGGTCCACAGATACGCAGTATTTT
CDR3: CASSIRAGSTDTQYF
V: TRBV19
J: TRBJ2-3
D: -
size: -

DNA: TGTGCTAGTGGTGCCTGGGACAGGGGTTACGAGCAGTACTTC
CDR3: CASGAWDRGYEQYF
V: TRBV12-5
J: TRBJ2-7
D: TRBD1
size: once

DNA: TGTGCCAGCAGCCAATTGACAGGGATCTATGGCTACACCTTC
CDR3: CASSQLTGIYGYTF
V: TRBV4-2
J: TRBJ1-2
D: TRBD1
size: -

DNA: TGTGCCAGCTCACCCTCGAGTGCCGAGCAGTACTTC
CDR3: CASSPSSAEQYF
V: TRBV18
J: TRBJ2-7
D: -
size: -

DNA: TGTGCCAGCAGCGGGCAGGATGAAAAACTGTTTTTT
CDR3: CASSGQDEKLFF
V: TRBV7-7
J: TRBJ1-4
D: -
size: few

DNA: TGCGCCAGCAGCCCTGGCACTAGCGGGGGGGGCCCCCTAACAGATACGCAGTATTTT
CDR3: CASSPGTSGGGPLTDTQYF
V: TRBV4-3
J: TRBJ2-3
D: TRBD2
size: -

DNA: TGTGCCAGCTCACCGTTGGCCACGAACACTGAAGCTTTCTTT
CDR3: CASSPLATNTEAFF
V: TRBV18
J: TRBJ1-1
D: -
size: -

DNA: TGTGCCAGCAGCGGTCAGCTATGGAGTCTGTCTAACGAGCAGTACTTC
CDR3: CASSGQLWSLSNEQYF
V: TRBV5-6
J: TRBJ2-7
D: -
size: once

DNA: TGTGCCATCAGTGAGTTGGGACAGGGAACCGAGCAGTACTTC
CDR3: CAISELGQGTEQYF
V: TRBV10-3
J: TRBJ2-7
D: TRBD1
size: -

DNA: TGTGCCAGCAGCTTGGACCAGGGGATCTCGGCGGGCGGGGAGCTGTTTTTT
CDR3: CASSLDQGISAGGELFF
V: TRBV5-6
J: TRBJ2-2
D: -
size: once